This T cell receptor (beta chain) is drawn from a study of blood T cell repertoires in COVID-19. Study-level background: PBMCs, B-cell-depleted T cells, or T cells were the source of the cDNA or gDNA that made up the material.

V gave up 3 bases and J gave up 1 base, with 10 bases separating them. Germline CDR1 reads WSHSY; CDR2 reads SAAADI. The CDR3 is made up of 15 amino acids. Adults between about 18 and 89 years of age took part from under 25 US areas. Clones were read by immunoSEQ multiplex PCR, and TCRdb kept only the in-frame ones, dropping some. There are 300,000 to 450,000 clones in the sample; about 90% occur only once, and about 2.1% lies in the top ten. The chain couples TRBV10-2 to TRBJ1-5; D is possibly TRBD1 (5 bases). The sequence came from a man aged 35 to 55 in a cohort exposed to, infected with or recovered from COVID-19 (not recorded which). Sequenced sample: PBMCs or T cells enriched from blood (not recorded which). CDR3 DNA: TGCGCCAGCAGTGATCCCGGGGGGAGCAATCAGCCCCAGCATTTT. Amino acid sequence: CASSDPGGSNQPQHF.